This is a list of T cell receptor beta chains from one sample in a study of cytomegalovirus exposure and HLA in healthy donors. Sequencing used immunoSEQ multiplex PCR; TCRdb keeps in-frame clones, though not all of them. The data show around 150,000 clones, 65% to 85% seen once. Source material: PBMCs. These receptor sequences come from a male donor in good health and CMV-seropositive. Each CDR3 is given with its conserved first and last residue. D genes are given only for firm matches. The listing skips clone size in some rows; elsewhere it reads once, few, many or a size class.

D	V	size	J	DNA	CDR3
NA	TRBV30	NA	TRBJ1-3	TGTGCCTGGAGTTCCCTTCCGGGGGGCACTGGAAACACCATATATTTT	CAWSSLPGGTGNTIYF
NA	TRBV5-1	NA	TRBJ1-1	TGCGCCAGCAGCTTGGAGGTGGGGCGAGGCGCTGAAGCTTTCTTT	CASSLEVGRGAEAFF
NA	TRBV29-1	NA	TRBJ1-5	TGCAGCGTAGCCTCTCGGACAGCGAAAATTTATAGCAATCAGCCCCAGCATTTT	CSVASRTAKIYSNQPQHF
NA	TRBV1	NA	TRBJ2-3	TGCACCAGCAGCCAAGATCTTTCGGGCGGGGGAGTGCCGTTTGGTACGCAGTATTTT	CTSSQDLSGGGVPFGTQYF
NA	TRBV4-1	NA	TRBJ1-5	TGCGCCAGCAGCCAAGATAGCGGAGTGTTTAGCAATCAGCCCCAGCATTTT	CASSQDSGVFSNQPQHF
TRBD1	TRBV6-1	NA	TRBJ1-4	TGTGCCAGCATTAGAGCACAGGGGCTGAACGAAAAACTGTTTTTT	CASIRAQGLNEKLFF
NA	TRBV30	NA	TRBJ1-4	TGTGCCTGCCCCCCACGGGGGGGCGTTGAAAAACTGTTTTTT	CACPPRGGVEKLFF
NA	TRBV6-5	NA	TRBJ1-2	TGTGCCAGCAGTTCGCAGGGAGGTGGACTCGGCTACACCTTC	CASSSQGGGLGYTF
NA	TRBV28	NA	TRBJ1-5	TGTGCCAGCACTACCGACAGGCCCTCCGCCGGGCCCCAGCATTTT	CASTTDRPSAGPQHF
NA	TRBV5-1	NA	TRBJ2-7	TGCGCCAGCAGCTTAGAGCCCTACGAGCAGTACTTC	CASSLEPYEQYF
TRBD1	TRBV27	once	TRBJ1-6	TGTGCCAGCAGCCGGACAGGGGGCGCGGGTTCACCCCTCCACTTT	CASSRTGGAGSPLHF
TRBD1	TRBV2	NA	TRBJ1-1	TGTGCCAGCAGGTCAGGGGACAGGGCAATGAACACTGAAGCTTTCTTT	CASRSGDRAMNTEAFF
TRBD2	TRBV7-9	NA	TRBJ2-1	TGTTCCAGCAGCTTAAGGTCCGGGGGGGTAAGCTCCTACAATGAGCAGTTCTTC	CSSSLRSGGVSSYNEQFF
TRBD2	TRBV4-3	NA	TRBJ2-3	TGCGCCAGCCGACCTGCTAGCGGGAGGGCCGATACGCAGTATTTT	CASRPASGRADTQYF
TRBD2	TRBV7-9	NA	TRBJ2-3	TGTTCCAGCAGCTCGCGGGAGGGCATTATGCTCGCCACAGATACGCAGTATTTT	CSSSSREGIMLATDTQYF
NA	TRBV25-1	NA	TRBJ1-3	TGTGCCAGCAGGTCCGACAGCTCTGGAAACACCATATATTTT	CASRSDSSGNTIYF
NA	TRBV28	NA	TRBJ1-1	TGTGCCAGCAGTTTATTGATGACAGGCCAGGCCCCTGAAGCTTTCTTT	CASSLLMTGQAPEAFF
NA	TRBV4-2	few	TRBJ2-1	TGTGCCAGCAGCCAAGAAGAGGGTCGGGGACTCGAGCAGTTCTTC	CASSQEEGRGLEQFF
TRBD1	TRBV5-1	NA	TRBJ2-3	TGCGCCAGCAGACAGGGGTTCACAGATACGCAGTATTTT	CASRQGFTDTQYF
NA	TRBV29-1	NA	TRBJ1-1	TGCAGCCATCGGGGGTCTTTCAACACTGAAGCTTTCTTT	CSHRGSFNTEAFF
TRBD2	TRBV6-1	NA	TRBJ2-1	TGTGCCAGCAGTGCCGGGACTAGCGGGAAGGATGAGCAGTTCTTC	CASSAGTSGKDEQFF
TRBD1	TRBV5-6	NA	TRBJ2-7	TGTGCCAGCAGTGCGCCGGGACAGCACTACGAGCAGTACTTC	CASSAPGQHYEQYF
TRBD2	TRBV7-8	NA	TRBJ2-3	TGTGCCAGCAGCTTAGGACTAGCGGGAGTAGATACGCAGTATTTT	CASSLGLAGVDTQYF
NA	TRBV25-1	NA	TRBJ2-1	TGTGCCACCACTCCCCGAGGGGGAGAGTCCTACAATGAGCAGTTCTTC	CATTPRGGESYNEQFF
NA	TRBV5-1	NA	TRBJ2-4	TGCGCCAGCAGCTTGGGAGGGCTAGCCAAAAACATTCAGTACTTC	CASSLGGLAKNIQYF
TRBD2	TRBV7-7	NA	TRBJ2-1	TGTGCTAGCAGCGGTGGGGAGGGGTATGAGCAGTTCTTC	CASSGGEGYEQFF
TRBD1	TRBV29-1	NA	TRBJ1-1	TGCAGCGTTGAGAATACAGGGGGCACTGAAGCTTTCTTT	CSVENTGGTEAFF
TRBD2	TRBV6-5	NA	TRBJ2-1	TGTGCCAGCAGTTACTCCGGGACTAGCGGGAGAAGGGAGCAGTTCTTC	CASSYSGTSGRREQFF
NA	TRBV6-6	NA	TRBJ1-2	TGTGCCAGCACCCCAGGACAGATTTATGGCTACACCTTC	CASTPGQIYGYTF
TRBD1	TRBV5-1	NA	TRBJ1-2	TGCGCCAGCAGCTTACCGGGACAGGGGTCGTTTGGCTACACCTTC	CASSLPGQGSFGYTF
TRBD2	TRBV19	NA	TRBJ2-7	TGTGCCAGTAGGGGAGGACTAGCGGGAGGAGGCTACGAGCAGTACTTC	CASRGGLAGGGYEQYF
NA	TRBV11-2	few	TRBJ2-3	TGTGCCAGCAGCGCCGGGGCAGATACGCAGTATTTT	CASSAGADTQYF
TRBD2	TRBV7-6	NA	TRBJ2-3	TGTGCCAGCGGAAAAACGGGAGGGGTGACAGATACGCAGTATTTT	CASGKTGGVTDTQYF
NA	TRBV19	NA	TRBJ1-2	TGTGCCAGTAGTATAGATCAGGCAGTCTATGGCTACACCTTC	CASSIDQAVYGYTF
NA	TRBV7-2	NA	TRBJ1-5	TGTGCCAGCAGCCCCCGGGGTAATCAGCCCCAGCATTTT	CASSPRGNQPQHF
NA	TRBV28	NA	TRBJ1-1	TGTGCCAGCAGTCCAGTGATGGGCAGGGTAGTTGAAGCTTTCTTT	CASSPVMGRVVEAFF
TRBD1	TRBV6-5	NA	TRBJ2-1	TGTGCCAGCAGGCCTCGGCAGGGGGCCTACAATGAGCAGTTCTTC	CASRPRQGAYNEQFF
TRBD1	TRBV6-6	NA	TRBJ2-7	TGTGCCAGCACCGACAGGGCAACTACCTACGAGCAGTACTTC	CASTDRATTYEQYF
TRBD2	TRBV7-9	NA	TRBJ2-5	TGTGCCAGCAGCTTACTAGCGGGAGGCCAAGAGACCCAGTACTTC	CASSLLAGGQETQYF
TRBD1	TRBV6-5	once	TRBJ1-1	TGTGCCAGCAGGGGGACAGGGGACACTGAAGCTTTCTTT	CASRGTGDTEAFF
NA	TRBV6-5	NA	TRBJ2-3	TGTGCCAGCAGTTACCCGGACACCCTGGATACGCAGTATTTT	CASSYPDTLDTQYF
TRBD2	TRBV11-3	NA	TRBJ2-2	TGTGCCAGCAGCTTATATAAGCGGGAGACCGGGGAGCTGTTTTTT	CASSLYKRETGELFF
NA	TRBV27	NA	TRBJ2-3	TGTGCCAGCAGTTTAATCGGCACAGATACGCAGTATTTT	CASSLIGTDTQYF
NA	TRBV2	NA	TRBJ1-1	TGTGCCACAGCGTTGTCTCAGAACACTGAAGCTTTCTTT	CATALSQNTEAFF
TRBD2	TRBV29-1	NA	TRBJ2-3	TGCAGCGTTGGGCAAGCGGGAGGGCCGGGAGATACGCAGTATTTT	CSVGQAGGPGDTQYF
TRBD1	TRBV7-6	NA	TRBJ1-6	TGTGCCAGCAGCTTAGGAAGGGGACAGGGTTCACCCCTCCACTTT	CASSLGRGQGSPLHF
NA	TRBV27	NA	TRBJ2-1	TGTGCCAGCAGTTCCCTTACCACGACAGGATACAATGAGCAGTTCTTC	CASSSLTTTGYNEQFF
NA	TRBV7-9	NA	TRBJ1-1	TGTGCCAGCAGCAGGGGAAGGATGAACACTGAAGCTTTCTTT	CASSRGRMNTEAFF
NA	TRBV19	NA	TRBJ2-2	TGTGCCAGTAGTCAGTTCGGGGAGGAGGGCCTGAACACCGGGGAGCTGTTTTTT	CASSQFGEEGLNTGELFF
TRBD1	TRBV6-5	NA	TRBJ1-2	TGTGCCAGCAGTTCCGGGACAGGGAAAGGCTACACCTTC	CASSSGTGKGYTF
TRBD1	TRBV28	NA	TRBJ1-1	TGTGCCAGCAGTCTCCCCGGGACAGGAAGACGTCTCATGAACACTGAAGCTTTCTTT	CASSLPGTGRRLMNTEAFF
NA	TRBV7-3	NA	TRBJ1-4	TGTGCCAGCAGCTTAACAGGGGGGGTAACTAATGAAAAACTGTTTTTT	CASSLTGGVTNEKLFF